This TCR beta chain is drawn from a study of cytomegalovirus exposure and HLA in healthy donors. Study results and caveats: TCR beta chains numbering more than 150 were designated cytomegalovirus-associated.

The PCR ran on 60 Vbeta and 13 Jbeta primers. Some clones are missing from TCRdb's copy, which holds only in-frame ones; the method was immunoSEQ multiplex PCR. The sample contains 150,000 to 200,000 clones, about 72% of which appear only once. V lost 6 bases and J lost 0, with 18 bases in between. This CDR3 is 17 amino acids long. Per germline, CDR1 SEHNR and CDR2 FQNEAQ (reference sequence). Worth noting for this clone: As yet, its antigen is unknown.

The sequence derives from a girl between 10 and 17 years old in good health and CMV-seronegative. The rearrangement joins TRBV7-9 to TRBJ1-3; weak D call: TRBD1 (6 bases). The sequenced material came from PBMCs. The CDR3: CASSALGARSSGNTIYF. In DNA form, the CDR3 reads TGTGCCAGCAGTGCGCTGGGGGCACGCAGCTCTGGAAACACCATATATTTT.